These 21 T cell receptor beta chains share one sample of origin, sequenced in a study of T cell responses to AZD1222 COVID-19 vaccine (dated by TCRdb to about 2021). The library was made by the immunoSEQ multiplex PCR assay. The immuneACCESS repertoire file appears here via TCRdb, limited to in-frame rearrangements. These files lack a portion of the clones; in checked studies, under half of the deficit traces to unresolved V genes, and the cause of the others is not known. The table for this sample lists some 100,000 clones; roughly 86% of them were counted only once. The ten largest clones add up to around 13% of the sample. The sample's time point label is to be understood as: baseline before first vaccination. The treatment or condition label of this sample denotes: meningococcal conjugate vaccine given as trial control. The sequences come from peripheral blood, collected on day 0 of MenACWY control vaccination. The receptors were sampled from an adult in good health.

V and J are TRBV2 and TRBJ1-5; 10 bases line up with TRBD1. The CDR3 loop spans 17 amino acids. Per the germline V gene, CDR1 is SNHLY and CDR2 is FYNNEI. Trimming removed 4 bases from V and 4 bases from J; junction bases left unmatched: 10. The CDR3 DNA is TGTGCCAGCAGTGCTAATCCGACAGGGGGCGGAAATCAGCCCCAGCATTTT. Residues: CASSANPTGGGNQPQHF.

The chain joins TRBV24-1 to TRBJ1-4; no definite D call. The V and J ends lost 2 bases and 8 bases respectively, with 8 bases between them. CDR1 and CDR2 from the germline V gene are KGHDR and SFDVKD. This CDR3 is built from 13 residues. The chain's CDR3 is CATSDWAGEKLFF. CDR3 coding DNA: TGTGCCACCAGTGATTGGGCAGGCGAAAAACTGTTTTTT.

This clone was seen only once. This chain joins TRBV5-4 and TRBJ1-2, with D possibly TRBD1 on 5 matching bases. Germline V gene sequence: CDR1 SGHNT, CDR2 YYREEE (reference sequence). CDR3 length equals 16 residues. With 3 bases removed from V and 7 bases from J, the gap between germline ends came to 22 bases. The CDR3 sequence is CASSSSGSLIRSGYTF. DNA for the CDR3: TGTGCCAGCAGCTCCTCAGGGTCGCTTATCCGTAGTGGCTACACCTTC.

This clone was seen once. This chain connects TRBV6-5 to TRBJ2-1, with 7 bases matching TRBD2. With V trimmed by 2 bases and J by 5 bases, 9 bases remained unmatched. The germline gives CDR1 MNHEY, CDR2 SVGAGI. This CDR3 is built from 16 residues. CDR3 protein: CASSYTPGRADNEQFF. CDR3 nucleotide sequence: TGTGCCAGCAGTTACACCCCAGGGAGGGCAGACAATGAGCAGTTCTTC.

V is TRBV25-1 and J is TRBJ2-2; TRBD2 agrees at 7 bases. Per the germline V gene, CDR1 is MGHDK and CDR2 is SYGVNS. The CDR3 has 17 amino acids. Trimming cost V 4 bases and J 6 bases; bases outside gene matches: 14. CDR3 sequence: CASSGPQLASEAGELFF. The CDR3, as DNA: TGTGCCAGCAGTGGGCCCCAACTAGCGTCGGAGGCCGGGGAGCTGTTTTTT. Using reference TRBV25-1 and TRBJ2-2 for the parts outside the CDR3, the full variable domain is EADIYQTPRYLVIGTGKKITLECSQTMGHDKMYWYQQDPGMELHLIHYSYGVNSTEKGDLSSESTVSRIRTEHFPLTLESARPSHTSQYLCASSGPQLASEAGELFFGEGSRLTVL.

This chain uses TRBV12-3 or TRBV12-4 with TRBJ1-1; D call uncertain. V lost 10 bases to trimming and J lost 10 bases, with 16 bases between them. This CDR3 is built from 11 residues. The DNA for the CDR3 is TGTGCCACAACGGAAGGGCGGGGAGCTTTCTTT. As protein: CATTEGRGAFF.

The chain joins TRBV7-3 to TRBJ2-7, with a possible D match to TRBD2 (6 bases). The CDR3 consists of 17 residues. CDR1 SGHTA and CDR2 FQGTGA come from the germline V gene. The ends were cut back, 4 bases at V and 0 bases at J, with 19 bases in the middle. The CDR3 DNA follows: TGTGCCAGCAGCTCGTTCCTTGGCGGGGAGATCTCCTACGAGCAGTACTTC. Protein product: CASSSFLGGEISYEQYF.

This clone was observed a few times. V is TRBV3-1 (or the pseudogene TRBV3-2) and J is TRBJ1-2; 7 bases match TRBD1. V lost 1 base and J lost 5; bases outside the gene matches: 13. The germline gives CDR1 LGHDT, CDR2 YNNKEL (reference sequence). The CDR3 length is 17 residues. The DNA for the CDR3 is TGTGCCAGCAGCCAAGGGACAGGTTCGGGAGGGGAATATGGCTACACCTTC. It is translated as CASSQGTGSGGEYGYTF.

The chain is built from TRBV13 and TRBJ1-5; D gene unclear. This CDR3 has 13 amino acids. CDR1 is PRHDT and CDR2 is FYEKMQ in the germline V gene (reference sequence). Trimming took 1 base from V and 8 from J, leaving 9 bases between them. The CDR3: CASSLANGEPQHF. The DNA of the CDR3 is TGTGCCAGCAGCTTAGCTAATGGCGAGCCCCAGCATTTT.

The chain joins TRBV2 to TRBJ1-2; 7 bases are a match to TRBD1. The ends lost 6 bases at V and 5 bases at J; junction bases unmatched: 6. The germline V gene encodes CDR1 SNHLY and CDR2 FYNNEI. The CDR3 has 13 amino acids. The CDR3 spells CASRGTGDYGYTF. The CDR3 region has the DNA TGTGCCAGCAGGGGAACAGGGGATTATGGCTACACCTTC.

This clone was detected a few times. J is TRBJ1-1 and V is TRBV20-1, with 7 bases lining up with TRBD1. The CDR3 covers 9 residues. Germline V gene data show CDR1 as DFQATT and CDR2 as SNEGSKA (reference sequence). J lost 13 bases, V lost 2 bases, and 1 base had no gene match. CDR3 in amino acids: CSARQGGFF. The CDR3 nucleotides are TGCAGTGCTAGACAGGGGGGTTTCTTT.

The chain is built from TRBV6-6 and TRBJ2-7; 10 bases line up with TRBD2. The CDR3 loop spans 13 amino acids. Germline assignment: CDR1 MNHNY and CDR2 SVGAGI (reference sequence). V was clipped by 6 bases and J by 5 bases; unmatched bases: 4. CDR3: CASSHTSGDEQYF. CDR3 coding DNA: TGTGCCAGCAGCCACACTAGCGGGGACGAGCAGTACTTC.

The V gene is TRBV18, the J gene TRBJ2-5; perhaps TRBD2 as D (6 bases). The germline V gene has CDR1 KGHSH and CDR2 LQKENI. V was trimmed by 5 bases and J by 5 bases, leaving 21 bases between them. CDR3 length equals 16 residues. For the CDR3, the DNA is TGTGCCAGCTCATACTCGGCACAGGAGGGGCTGGAGACCCAGTACTTC. Its protein product is CASSYSAQEGLETQYF.

This clone has only one observation. J is TRBJ2-7 and V is TRBV6-2 or TRBV6-3; TRBD1 matches 10 bases. The CDR3 covers 13 residues. Looked up from germline, CDR1 is MNHEY and CDR2 is SVGEGT. The V and J ends lost 8 bases and 5 bases, in that order; junction bases with no gene match: 6. CDR3 bases: TGTGCCAGCGGCCGACAGGGGGCGAACGAGCAGTACTTC. It is translated as CASGRQGANEQYF.

The rearrangement uses TRBV29-1 and TRBJ2-1; 9 bases align to TRBD2. The CDR3 sequence is 15 residues long. Germline CDR1 SQVTM, CDR2 ANQGSEA. V was clipped by 0 bases and J by 7 bases; unmatched bases: 7. The CDR3 DNA reads as TGCAGCGTTGAAGACCCCCTTAGCGGGAGTAATGAGCAGTTCTTC. This translates into CSVEDPLSGSNEQFF.

This clone was seen a single time. This chain links TRBV6-1 with TRBJ1-2; 7 bases match TRBD1. V dropped 0 bases and J dropped 5; count of bases not matched to a gene: 6. The length of the CDR3 is 15 residues. Germline lookup yields CDR1 MNHNS and CDR2 SASEGT. CDR3 sequence reads: CASSEALGRGYGYTF. The CDR3 coding sequence is TGTGCCAGCAGTGAAGCGCTTGGCAGGGGGTATGGCTACACCTTC.

The chain has TRBV29-1 and TRBJ1-1; D call uncertain. The V gene's germline CDR1 is SQVTM and CDR2 ANQGSEA. CDR3 size: 11 residues. Trimming shortened V by 6 bases and J by 5 bases, and 10 bases separated the two germline ends. This CDR3 reads CSVNRETEAFF. In DNA, the CDR3 is TGCAGCGTGAACCGTGAGACTGAAGCTTTCTTT.

This chain connects TRBV29-1 to TRBJ2-3; possible D gene TRBD2, 6 bases. With 7 bases removed from V and 4 bases from J, the gap between germline ends came to 18 bases. CDR3 length equals 14 residues. Germline CDR1 reads SQVTM; CDR2 reads ANQGSEA. The CDR3: CSAAVLGSADTQYF. In nucleotides, the CDR3 is TGCAGCGCCGCGGTGCTCGGGAGCGCAGATACGCAGTATTTT.

The DNA of the CDR3 is TGTGCCAGCAGTTCCGTTGGCGGGAGGATCAATGAGCAGTTCTTC. Protein sequence: CASSSVGGRINEQFF. V and J are TRBV6-5 and TRBJ2-1; TRBD2 matches 8 bases. The CDR3 consists of 15 residues. The V gene end was trimmed by 4 bases and the J gene end by 6 bases; junction bases not matched to a gene: 8. Per the germline V gene, CDR1 is MNHEY and CDR2 is SVGAGI.

The V and J genes are TRBV6-5 and TRBJ1-4; a possible D gene is TRBD1 (6 bases). V lost 2 bases and J 1 base, leaving 8 bases between the germline ends. There are 15 residues in the CDR3. Germline lookup yields CDR1 MNHEY and CDR2 SVGAGI. This CDR3 reads CASSYGDKTNEKLFF. The CDR3 DNA is TGTGCCAGCAGTTACGGGGACAAAACTAATGAAAAACTGTTTTTT.

The chain is built from TRBV7-2 and TRBJ1-1; D is perhaps TRBD1 (5 bases). V lost 2 bases, J lost 4 bases, and 14 bases lay in between. The CDR3 has 15 amino acids. Per germline, CDR1 SGHTA and CDR2 FQGNSA. The CDR3 loop reads CASSLMGGAGTEAFF. CDR3 DNA: TGTGCCAGCAGCTTAATGGGAGGGGCGGGCACTGAAGCTTTCTTT.